The 3 T cell receptor beta chains listed next were all sequenced from one sample in a study of T cell responses to AZD1222 COVID-19 vaccine. Some clones are missing from TCRdb's copy, which holds only in-frame ones; the method was immunoSEQ multiplex PCR. Found here are 120,000 to 150,000 clones, about 90% of them singletons; the top ten hold roughly 4.6%. The material was peripheral blood, obtained on day 0 of AZD1222 vaccination. These TCRs come from an adult in good health.

The V call is TRBV4-2, the J call TRBJ2-3, with D possibly matching TRBD2 (5 bases). The V gene's germline CDR1 is LGHNA and CDR2 YNFKEQ. V lost 0 bases and J lost 3, with 16 bases in between. The CDR3 length is 17 residues. The CDR3 sequence is CASSQDGSGGQTDTQYF. CDR3 coding DNA: TGTGCCAGCAGCCAAGACGGCAGTGGAGGTCAAACAGATACGCAGTATTTT.

This clone has a single count. The V gene is TRBV10-3, the J gene TRBJ2-7; D perhaps matches TRBD1 (5 bases). The CDR3 loop spans 14 amino acids. CDR1 and CDR2 (germline): ENHRY, SYGVKD. Trimming removed 6 bases at V and 1 base at J, with 13 bases between. The CDR3 spells CAIRETVVSYEQYF. The CDR3 DNA reads as TGTGCCATCAGAGAGACAGTAGTATCCTACGAGCAGTACTTC.

The rearrangement joins TRBV12-3 or TRBV12-4 to TRBJ2-3, with D perhaps matching TRBD2 (5 bases). V was cut by 6 bases and J by 7 bases, with 11 bases left in between. CDR3 length equals 12 residues. CDR3 DNA sequence: TGTGCCAGCAGCCCAGACTACCATACGCAGTATTTT. Encoded protein: CASSPDYHTQYF.